This T cell receptor beta chain emerged from a study of shared clonotypes between healthy human individuals. Study background: Donors, aged 18 to 49, were a couple of women and a few men. General study findings and limits: There were few donors, and this limited the genetic and exposure-history diversity represented. Naive subsets generally had larger estimated richness than memory subsets.

The assay was immunoSEQ multiplex PCR, and TCRdb's table has in-frame clones only and misses some. The repertoire consists of around 2,000,000 clones, with less than 95% occurring once and the leading ten covering 1% to 1.5%. Trimming removed 2 bases at V and 1 base at J, with 9 bases between. The CDR3 spans 14 residues. Germline V lookup: CDR1 SEHNR, CDR2 FQNEAQ (reference sequence). Concerning this clone itself: The antigen is not known.

CD45RO-negative CD8 cells positively selected for CCR7 made up the naive population, which excluded terminally differentiated effector memory CD45RA+ cells. There were only Caucasian adults among the donors, and all lived in Nashville, Tennessee. The sequence was collected from a man aged 18 to 29 in good health. The chain carries TRBV7-9 and TRBJ2-7, with D hard to call. Sequencing was done on a sample of naive CD8+ T cells sorted from blood. Here the CDR3 DNA reads TGTGCCAGCAGCTTAAAAACAGCGTCCTACGAGCAGTACTTC. Its protein product is CASSLKTASYEQYF.